This paragraph reports one T cell receptor (beta chain). This clone has a single count. Its antigen remains undetermined. No base quality information exists; no much larger clone differs at one position. The cohort was made up of 650 to 700 healthy bone marrow donors. At the time of sampling, every cohort member was nominally healthy, though immune exposures that went unrecorded were likely present. The donor tested CMV seropositive and was one of the 289 seropositive cohort members. Each donor provided a peripheral blood sample, and peripheral blood mononuclear cells were used for TCR beta sequencing. Genomic DNA extraction from the blood cell samples was performed with the Qiagen DNeasy Blood Extraction Kit. Trimmed from V: 2 bases; trimmed from J: 5 bases; junction bases lacking a gene match: 7. Its CDR3 holds 15 amino acids, cysteine through phenylalanine. The only DNA kept is the CDR3, 45 bases in frame from the first base. According to the germline V gene, CDR1 reads SGHRS and CDR2 reads YFSETQ.

Library preparation employed the immunoSEQ multiplex PCR assay. A mixture of 60 forward primers for TCR Vbeta segments and 13 reverse primers for TCR Jbeta segments was used in the multiplex PCR. The CDR3 region of rearranged TCR beta genes was amplified from genomic DNA by a multiplex PCR assay. On the Illumina HiSeq System, the amplified TCR beta libraries were sequenced as 87-base-pair reads. The study's own analysis went as follows. A later analysis tallied tens of millions of unique TCR beta chains across the 700 or so repertoires, and about 10 million of those chains were shared by two or more donors. Raw reads were error-corrected and collapsed into unique sequences with a nearest-neighbor algorithm that merged closely related sequences to remove PCR and sequencing errors. To assign V, D and J gene segments, CDR3 sequences were aligned to IMGT reference sequences. For a sequence to be retained, at least a six-nucleotide match to both a V gene segment and a J gene segment was required. Rearrangements were classified as productive when the CDR3 lacked stop codons and remained in frame with V and J, and all other rearrangements were classified as non-productive. CDR3 was defined by IMGT convention, running from the second conserved V-encoded cysteine to the conserved J-encoded phenylalanine. The earlier analysis of about 590 of the donors excluded sequences that lacked an unambiguous match to a single V gene segment. An earlier analysis of 550 to 650 of the donors classified V segments as functional when productive rearrangements were above 56.7% and as segregating when the standard deviation between donors was above 5%. A statistical classification framework was built for diagnosing cytomegalovirus status from the catalog of TCR beta chain sequences. V and J gene assignment, in a later analysis, came from comparing TCR nucleotide sequences with IMGT/GENE-DB human TR gene sequences. A later analysis assigned CDR3 sequences and most-parsimonious VDJ recombination scenarios with the TCRdist pipeline. In a later analysis, each TCR beta chain was defined by its CDR3 amino acid sequence together with its V-gene family, and reads without a unique V-gene family were excluded. A later analysis removed 450 to 600 highly shared, low-generation-probability nucleotide sequences to deal with suspected cross-contamination and a sequencing artifact. In a later analysis, a clonal expansion index was calculated for each public chain from normalized within-repertoire ranks of inferred template counts. In a later analysis, generation probabilities were computed with a VDJ recombination model fitted to out-of-frame rearrangements, and the resulting probabilities were checked against IGoR. Hypergeometric tests were used in a later analysis to score TCR-TCR, TCR-HLA and TCR-CMV co-occurrence, with a repertoire-size bias correction applied to the TCR pairs. False discovery rates were estimated in a later analysis by permuting HLA or CMV assignments 20 times. In a later analysis, co-occurring TCRs were grouped with DBSCAN, and TCRdist sequence similarity was added when clustering was performed within HLA-allele-positive subsets. For co-occurrence clustering, repertoires with fewer than 30,000 or more than 120,000 public chains were excluded, along with roughly five repertoires with anomalous nucleotide sharing. TCRdb retrieved this table from immuneACCESS and kept in-frame rearrangements only. Not all clones are present; in checked studies, unresolved V genes account for under half, and no reason is known for the remainder. For V, J and clone size, that table is used; D and trimming come from the DNA. For this sample there are fewer than 130,000 clones; over 60% appear just once. Jointly, the top ten make up over 2.5% of the sample.

The entry originates in a study of cytomegalovirus exposure and HLA in healthy donors (dated by TCRdb to about 2017). With respect to the entire study: According to an earlier analysis of around 600 of the donors, about 179 million T cells yielded 100 million or so unique TCR beta sequences and less than 300 Gb of sequence data. The study used immunosequencing to profile the T cell repertoires of hundreds of subjects and linked those repertoires to cytomegalovirus serostatus. To study patterns of TCR occurrence, a later analysis re-analyzed previously published TCR beta repertoires from just over 650 donors and added high-resolution HLA genotyping. Of the approximately 400 genotyped donors, roughly 85% fell in the genetic ancestry cluster associated with self-reported Caucasian donors. The number of typed donors differed by locus: about 620-640 for A, B, C, DRB1 and DQB1; approximately 520 for DQA1; 606 for DPA1; and about 470 for DPB1. To predict cytomegalovirus infection status, the study brought together high-throughput TCR immunosequencing, statistical association of individual TCRs with disease status, and machine learning. Rather than drawing on any new phenotypic data, the later analysis identified candidate immune exposures from TCR beta sequences and the way those sequences occurred across donors. Donor age, sex, ethnicity and CMV serostatus were collected together with the repertoire data. Roughly 310 gigabases of sequencing data and 78 million or so unique TCR sequences were included in an early release covering about 620 HLA-typed donors. Among around 400 genotyped donors of the cohort, an average of approximately 220,000 unique TCR beta nucleotide sequences was sequenced per donor, of which 15% to 20% were non-productive. An earlier analysis of more than 450 of the donors used high-throughput TCR beta sequencing to judge whether each TCR beta V gene segment behaved as functional or pseudogenic. Genome-wide SNP genotypes for about three fifths of the roughly 700 donors were used in a later genetic analysis, which treated that subset as a discovery cohort. Along with the 666-subject first cohort, a separate validation cohort of about 110 different subjects was used. The aim of the study was to test whether cataloging public T cell receptors could identify signatures of past pathogen exposure. All discovery cohort repertoires had been generated using a single sequencing platform. Because of strong linkage in the cohort, roughly five DR-DQ haplotypes were treated as single units for association and clustering. HLA typing included class I and class II loci at four-digit resolution.

On the study overall, not on this receptor specifically: Broadly in line with IMGT annotations, most TCR beta V segments showed up in productive rearrangements about 87% or about 30% of the time in an earlier analysis of 587 of the donors. While some public TCRs were present in many individuals, most TCR sequences turned up only very rarely across donors. A later analysis found that most CMV-associated TCR beta chains appeared HLA-restricted, with HLA associations seemingly driven largely by CMV exposure. V-gene and J-gene trimming of TCR beta chains was associated with a missense DCLRE1C variant in a later genetic analysis, and the association was replicated in an independent cohort. In a later genetic analysis, fewer N-insertions in productive TCRs were reported among donors in an Asian-associated ancestry cluster than the approximately 710-donor mean. In a later analysis, HLA-associated TCR beta chains showed more clonal expansion and lower generation probabilities than non-associated chains that were equally common. When HLA alleles, especially DR and DQ, strongly co-occurred, attributing TCR associations to individual alleles was difficult. Because the 87-base-pair reads could not distinguish some IMGT-functional V segments, including TRBV6-2 and TRBV6-3, those segments were excluded. Roughly uniform sequencing depth across donors was assumed in presence/absence analyses, although this assumption may not hold. Because counts were too low, approximately 15 rarely observed V segments, including chromosome 9 orphons, were excluded from the earlier analysis of under 650 of the donors. Correlated functional status among segregating V segments might be attributable to linkage disequilibrium, but an unknown experimental factor could not be ruled out. Several of the top co-occurrence clusters appeared to be linked to parvovirus B19, influenza, CMV and Epstein-Barr virus, according to a later analysis. The authors suggested that the approach could potentially be generalized to other disease states and immunological phenotypes. A further reported finding was that TCR beta sequences accurately predicted the HLA-A and HLA-B alleles for most subjects in the first cohort. In this cohort, only TCR beta chains were sequenced, and detectable features were limited by the absence of alpha or paired-chain data. The only immune exposure information available for the cohort was CMV serostatus. A later analysis found that TCR association rates varied across HLA loci, with DRB1 alleles showing the most associated TCRs and HLA-C alleles the fewest. In both the original and validation cohorts, the classifier was reported to diagnose cytomegalovirus status with high specificity and sensitivity. Because HLA typing was unavailable for some donors at each locus, only the typed subset was used in association tests. A total of about 150 TCR beta chains were listed by the study as associated with cytomegalovirus. A later analysis associated 15,000 or so TCR beta sequences with specific HLA alleles at a false discovery rate of 0.05. A cluster of highly shared sequence variants was judged likely to be a technical artifact of the sequencing pipeline. In vitro tests confirmed that a few of the cytomegalovirus-associated TCR beta chains recognize cytomegalovirus antigens.

The origin of this receptor is an older woman in good health and CMV-seropositive. The rearrangement combines TRBV5-1 with TRBJ2-5, and 9 junctional nucleotides match TRBD1. The sequenced sample consisted of PBMCs. The DNA sequence follows: TGCGCCAGCAGCTTTACAGGGGGCAGTTTTGAGACCCAGTACTTC. Translation gives CASSFTGGSFETQYF. Joined to the reference TRBV5-1 and TRBJ2-5 proteins, this CDR3 gives the full variable domain: KAGVTQTPRYLIKTRGQQVTLSCSPISGHRSVSWYQQTPGQGLQFLFEYFSETQRNKGNFPGRFSGRQFSNSRSEMNVSTLELGDSALYLCASSFTGGSFETQYFGPGTRLLVL.